Shown below are 23 T cell receptor beta chains from a single sample sequenced in a study of beta chain features in type 1 diabetes. Reverse transcribing all isolated RNA meant expressed TCRB transcripts were sequenced. Here immunoSEQ multiplex PCR was the method, and the copy in TCRdb shows in-frame clones only, minus some. The data show 400,000 to 550,000 clones, approximately 10% seen once. Source material: naive CD4+ T cells from blood. The receptors originated from a woman aged 18-29 years in good health.

The V call is TRBV7-9, the J call TRBJ2-2, with D perhaps matching TRBD1 (5 bases). V lost 5 bases, J lost 4 bases, and 11 bases lay in between. The CDR3 extends over 14 amino acids. From germline, CDR1 is SEHNR and CDR2 FQNEAQ (reference sequence). Here the CDR3 DNA reads TGTGCCAGCAGCCCAGGGTATCGCACCGGGGAGCTGTTTTTT. It codes for CASSPGYRTGELFF.

This rearrangement joins TRBV28 to TRBJ2-5, with TRBD1 identical over 7 bases. Unmatched junction bases numbered 9, after V lost 6 bases and J lost 5 bases. Germline CDR1 reads MDHEN; CDR2 reads SYDVKM. The CDR3 covers 14 residues. In DNA form, the CDR3 reads TGTGCCAGCAGGGTCGACAGGGATTGGGAGACCCAGTACTTC. It codes for CASRVDRDWETQYF.

This clone was detected only a few times. V is TRBV18 and J is TRBJ2-5, with a possible D match to TRBD1 (5 bases). Germline loops: CDR1 KGHSH, CDR2 LQKENI. The ends were cut back, 2 bases at V and 4 bases at J, with 8 bases in the middle. This CDR3 spans 13 amino acids. This CDR3 reads CASSPSRVETQYF. CDR3 nucleotide sequence: TGTGCCAGCTCACCAAGCAGGGTAGAGACCCAGTACTTC.

This clone was seen only a few times. The CDR3 region has the DNA TGTGCCAGCAGTGACCCGACTAGCGGGAGGGAGACCCAGTACTTC. This encodes CASSDPTSGRETQYF. V gene TRBV6-4 combines with J gene TRBJ2-5; the match to TRBD2 covers 13 bases. Germline trimming cut 2 bases from V and 5 bases from J; bases unmatched to any gene: 2. Germline loops: CDR1 MRHNA, CDR2 SNTAGT. The CDR3 covers 15 residues.

This clone came up a few times. The rearrangement uses TRBV30 and TRBJ1-5, with 8 nucleotides matching TRBD1. Germline CDR1 is GTSNPN and CDR2 is SVGIG (reference sequence). The CDR3 has 15 residues. V shed 0 bases and J 4 bases; nucleotides not matched to a gene: 5. The CDR3 DNA reads TGTGCCTGGAGTGTACGACAGGGGCAAAATCAGCCCCAGCATTTT. It encodes CAWSVRQGQNQPQHF. Looking up the rest from reference TRBV30 and TRBJ1-5 gives the full variable domain: SQTIHQWPATLVQPVGSPLSLECTVEGTSNPNLYWYRQAAGRGLQLLFYSVGIGQISSEVPQNLSASRPQDRQFILSSKKLLLSDSGFYLCAWSVRQGQNQPQHFGDGTRLSIL.

The genes are TRBV7-9 and TRBJ2-4, with 7 bases aligning to TRBD1. The germline CDR1 and CDR2 sequences are SEHNR and FQNEAQ (reference sequence). This CDR3 is built from 17 residues. After removal of 2 bases from V and 0 bases from J, the junction contained 7 bases not matched to a gene. Written as DNA, the CDR3 is TGTGCCAGCAGCTTACCACCACAGGGGCTAGCCAAAAACATTCAGTACTTC. The encoded protein is CASSLPPQGLAKNIQYF.

This clone was counted a few times. The chain has TRBV7-3 and TRBJ2-1; 8 bases map to TRBD2. The CDR3 runs to 15 residues. V was clipped by 5 bases and J by 0 bases; unmatched bases: 3. Germline V gene sequence: CDR1 SGHTA, CDR2 FQGTGA. The CDR3 loop is CASSNSGDSYNEQFF. As DNA, the CDR3 is TGTGCCAGCAGCAATAGCGGGGACTCCTACAATGAGCAGTTCTTC.

The chain uses TRBV6-5 and TRBJ2-2; the D call may be TRBD1 or TRBD2 (5 bases each). Trimming left V 4 bases short and J 3 bases short, with 15 bases between. The CDR3 loop spans 16 amino acids. CDR1 and CDR2 (germline): MNHEY, SVGAGI. CDR3 sequence reads: CASSLSGIGDTGELFF. The DNA for the CDR3 is TGTGCCAGCAGTTTAAGCGGAATAGGGGACACCGGGGAGCTGTTTTTT.

This rearrangement joins TRBV7-2 to TRBJ1-2, with D unclear. The germline gives CDR1 SGHTA, CDR2 FQGNSA. The CDR3 spans 15 residues. Trimming shortened V by 1 base and J by 5 bases, and 14 bases separated the two germline ends. The DNA for the CDR3 is TGTGCCAGCAGCTTAGATCGCGGCAGAGTATATGGCTACACCTTC. Translating gives CASSLDRGRVYGYTF.

This clone was found a few times. The chain employs TRBV18 and TRBJ2-1; D gene ambiguous. CDR1 and CDR2 (germline): KGHSH, LQKENI. V was clipped by 2 bases and J by 10 bases, with 6 bases between them. The CDR3 length is 11 residues. This CDR3 is CASSPIEEQFF. Written as DNA, the CDR3 is TGTGCCAGCTCACCAATCGAGGAGCAGTTCTTC.

This clone was seen only a few times. The rearrangement joins TRBV7-2 to TRBJ2-7; D gene uncertain. This CDR3 is 15 amino acids long. Trimming cost V 4 bases and J 2 bases, with 15 bases left between them. CDR1 SGHTA and CDR2 FQGNSA come from the germline V gene. CDR3 loop: CASSWTGTPPYEQYF. As DNA, the CDR3 is TGTGCCAGCAGCTGGACCGGTACCCCCCCCTACGAGCAGTACTTC. The full variable domain, its missing parts supplied by reference TRBV7-2 and TRBJ2-7, is GAGVSQSPSNKVTEKGKDVELRCDPISGHTALYWYRQSLGQGLEFLIYFQGNSAPDKSGLPSDRFSAERTGGSVSTLTIQRTQQEDSAVYLCASSWTGTPPYEQYFGPGTRLTVT.

Only a few counts were recorded for this clone. This rearrangement joins TRBV5-1 to TRBJ2-2, with TRBD1 matching over 8 bases. Trimming took 8 bases from V and 2 from J; bases not matched to a gene: 8. This CDR3 has 15 amino acids. The germline CDR1 and CDR2 sequences are SGHRS and YFSETQ. The DNA for the CDR3 is TGCGCCAGTACCCGGGACAGGTCTAACACCGGGGAGCTGTTTTTT. This encodes CASTRDRSNTGELFF.

The genes are TRBV5-6 and TRBJ2-5; D unresolved. The V end was cut by 1 base, the J end by 1 base, with 5 bases between. Germline V gene lookup returns CDR1 SGHDT and CDR2 YYEEEE. The CDR3 spans 13 residues. CDR3 sequence: CASSLSGQETQYF. The CDR3 DNA reads as TGTGCCAGCAGCTTGTCTGGCCAAGAGACCCAGTACTTC.

The table lists this clone with a few counts. The genes are TRBV5-4 and TRBJ2-3, with TRBD2 matching 7 bases. The CDR3 loop spans 15 amino acids. CDR1 SGHNT and CDR2 YYREEE come from the germline V gene (reference sequence). The V and J ends lost 4 bases and 2 bases, in that order; junction bases with no gene match: 7. The CDR3 sequence: CASSRETSPTDTQYF. The CDR3 DNA is TGTGCCAGCAGCCGGGAGACTAGCCCCACAGATACGCAGTATTTT.

There are a few counts of this clone. The chain links TRBV18 to TRBJ2-7; D is ambiguous. CDR1 is KGHSH, CDR2 LQKENI, per germline. CDR3 length: 16 residues. V was pared by 2 bases and J by 0 bases, with 14 bases between. The CDR3 spells CASSPNPAQRSYEQYV. In DNA, the CDR3 is TGTGCCAGCTCACCAAATCCGGCTCAACGCTCCTACGAGCAGTACGTC.

The chain has TRBV7-2 and TRBJ1-2; perhaps TRBD1 as D (6 bases). Germline values: CDR1 SGHTA, CDR2 FQGNSA. The CDR3 spans 17 residues. The V end was cut by 2 bases, the J end by 0 bases, with 16 bases between. For the CDR3, the DNA is TGTGCCAGCAGCTTATACCCCGGACAGTTAGCTAACTATGGCTACACCTTC. Translated, it gives CASSLYPGQLANYGYTF.

This clone has more than one count but fewer than ten. The V call is TRBV27, the J call TRBJ2-7, with 8 positions matching TRBD2. The germline gives CDR1 MNHEY, CDR2 SMNVEV (reference sequence). The CDR3 consists of 15 residues. The ends lost 5 bases at V and 5 bases at J; junction bases unmatched: 11. The CDR3 loop reads CASSPRGSGRNEQYF. In nucleotides, the CDR3 is TGTGCCAGCAGTCCTCGAGGGAGCGGGAGAAACGAGCAGTACTTC.

This clone was counted only a few times. V is TRBV5-4 and J is TRBJ2-3; D possibly matches TRBD1 or TRBD2 (5 bases each). Per the germline V gene, CDR1 is SGHNT and CDR2 is YYREEE (reference sequence). V lost 4 bases and J 9 bases, leaving 18 bases between the germline ends. CDR3 length: 14 residues. CDR3 residues: CASSPKGRGLTQYF. The CDR3 DNA sequence: TGTGCCAGCAGCCCTAAGGGCCGGGGCCTAACGCAGTATTTT.

This sequence joins TRBV6-5 and TRBJ2-1; TRBD1 matches at 7 bases. V was clipped by 8 bases and J by 6 bases; unmatched bases: 7. Germline V CDR1 and CDR2: MNHEY, SVGAGI. The CDR3 runs 13 residues. Written as DNA, the CDR3 is TGTGCCAGCTATGGACAGGCGGGCAATGAGCAGTTCTTC. Protein sequence: CASYGQAGNEQFF.

This clone appeared a few times. The gene calls are TRBV28 and TRBJ1-2; D unresolved. CDR1 is MDHEN, CDR2 SYDVKM, per germline. Trimming shortened V by 3 bases and J by 4 bases, and 9 bases separated the two germline ends. The CDR3 consists of 13 residues. The CDR3 region is CASSFSQIYGYTF. The CDR3 DNA sequence: TGTGCCAGCAGTTTTTCACAGATCTATGGCTACACCTTC.

This chain joins TRBV20-1 and TRBJ2-1; D is perhaps TRBD2 (5 bases). V was pared by 6 bases and J by 12 bases, with 15 bases between. In germline, CDR1 is DFQATT, CDR2 SNEGSKA (reference sequence). This CDR3 spans 11 amino acids. The CDR3 reads CSALERVGQFF. The CDR3 region has the DNA TGCAGTGCCCTAGAGAGGGTCGGGCAGTTCTTC.

This clone was observed a handful of times. The gene calls are TRBV28 and TRBJ2-1; D possibly matches TRBD1 or TRBD2 (6 bases each). The germline CDR1 and CDR2 sequences are MDHEN and SYDVKM. Trimming removed 6 bases from V and 4 bases from J, with 16 bases in between. The CDR3 consists of 15 residues. The CDR3 DNA follows: TGTGCCAGCAGACTATGGGGGGCCCCATACAATGAGCAGTTCTTC. This gives the protein CASRLWGAPYNEQFF.

The rearrangement links TRBV5-1 to TRBJ1-1; D unclear. Trimming removed 4 bases at V and 1 base at J, with 14 bases between. The CDR3 extends over 15 amino acids. The V gene's germline CDR1 is SGHRS and CDR2 YFSETQ. The chain's CDR3 is CASSPDGRENTEAFF. The CDR3 coding sequence is TGCGCCAGCAGCCCGGACGGCAGAGAGAACACTGAAGCTTTCTTT.